This passage covers 6 T cell receptor beta chains from one sample sequenced in a study of shared clonotypes between healthy human individuals. The repertoire was sequenced with immunoSEQ multiplex PCR; TCRdb's copy has only in-frame clones and lacks some. This repertoire shows around 430,000 clones, roughly 80% found once; its top ten account for roughly 13%. The specimen was PBMCs. The receptors here all came from a woman aged 35 to 49 in good health. Some clones in this sample may be carry-over from other donors' samples.

V and J are TRBV19 and TRBJ1-2; D remains unclear. The CDR3 length is 12 residues. The germline V gene encodes CDR1 LNHDA and CDR2 SQIVND (reference sequence). Trimming removed 6 bases at V and 8 bases at J, with 13 bases between. The CDR3 here is CASSEFQRGYTF. The DNA for the CDR3 is TGTGCCAGTAGCGAATTTCAGAGGGGCTACACCTTC.

The rearrangement joins TRBV19 to TRBJ2-7; 9 bases match TRBD1. The J segment lost 1 base and the V segment lost 5 bases, leaving 6 bases of the junction unmatched. The CDR3 contains 15 residues. Germline V lookup: CDR1 LNHDA, CDR2 SQIVND (reference sequence). The CDR3 loop is CASSDPGQGSYEQYF. In nucleotides, the CDR3 is TGTGCCAGTAGTGACCCGGGACAGGGTTCCTACGAGCAGTACTTC.

This clone showed up just once. The rearrangement joins TRBV6-1 to TRBJ1-1; the D is unclear. V lost 2 bases, J lost 1 base, and 11 bases lay in between. Germline V CDR1 and CDR2: MNHNS, SASEGT. CDR3 length equals 15 residues. The CDR3 coding sequence is TGTGCCAGCAGTGAATCCTGGGCCTCGAACACTGAAGCTTTCTTT. Amino acid sequence: CASSESWASNTEAFF.

This clone was observed a handful of times. This rearrangement joins TRBV23-1 to TRBJ2-7; D is perhaps TRBD2 (6 bases). TRBV23-1 is flagged as an ORF with uncertain function. Trimming pared 8 bases from V and 9 bases from J, leaving 8 bases between. This CDR3 spans 9 amino acids. In nucleotides, the CDR3 is TGCGCCAGCGGGACTGTGCAGTACTTC. Amino acids: CASGTVQYF.

This clone appeared a few times. The rearrangement links TRBV29-1 to TRBJ2-1, with TRBD2 identical over 9 bases. Germline V CDR1 and CDR2: SQVTM, ANQGSEA. The CDR3 spans 15 residues. Unmatched junction bases numbered 13, after V lost 7 bases and J lost 6 bases. The CDR3 DNA reads as TGCAGCGCTCGACACCGGACTAGCGCTATCAATGAGCAGTTCTTC. It yields the protein CSARHRTSAINEQFF.

This chain connects TRBV28 to TRBJ1-4; D is unresolved. The CDR3 extends over 16 amino acids. V was shortened by 5 bases and J by 4 bases, with 17 bases between the two germline ends. Germline V lookup: CDR1 MDHEN, CDR2 SYDVKM. The CDR3 DNA follows: TGTGCCAGCAGTCCTCTTAGCACCGGCAGTAATGAAAAACTGTTTTTT. Translating it yields CASSPLSTGSNEKLFF.